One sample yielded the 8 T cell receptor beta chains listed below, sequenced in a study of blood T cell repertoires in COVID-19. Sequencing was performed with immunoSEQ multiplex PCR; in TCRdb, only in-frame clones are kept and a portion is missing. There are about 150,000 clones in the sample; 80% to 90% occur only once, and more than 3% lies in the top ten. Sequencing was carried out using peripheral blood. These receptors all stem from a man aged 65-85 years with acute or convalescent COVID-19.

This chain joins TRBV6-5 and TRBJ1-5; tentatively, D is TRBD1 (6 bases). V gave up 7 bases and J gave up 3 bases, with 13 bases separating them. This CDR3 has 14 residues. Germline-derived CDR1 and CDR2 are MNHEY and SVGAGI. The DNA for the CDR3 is TGTGCCAGCACAAAAGCAGGGGACAATCAGCCCCAGCATTTT. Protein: CASTKAGDNQPQHF.

This chain's CDR3 is CSASYGSREDYEQYF. The CDR3 coding sequence is TGCAGTGCTAGTTACGGGTCCCGGGAGGACTACGAGCAGTACTTC. The chain uses TRBV20-1 and TRBJ2-7; 7 nucleotides match TRBD2. The CDR3 sequence is 15 residues long. Germline CDR1 reads DFQATT; CDR2 reads SNEGSKA (reference sequence). J gave up 3 bases and V 3 bases, and 11 bases lay outside the gene matches.

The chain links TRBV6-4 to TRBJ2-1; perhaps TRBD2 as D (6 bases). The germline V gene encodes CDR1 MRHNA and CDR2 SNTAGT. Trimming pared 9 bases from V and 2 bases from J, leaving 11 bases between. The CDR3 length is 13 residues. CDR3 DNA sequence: TGTGCCAGTTCAGCGGGCCCCTACAATGAGCAGTTCTTC. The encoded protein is CASSAGPYNEQFF.

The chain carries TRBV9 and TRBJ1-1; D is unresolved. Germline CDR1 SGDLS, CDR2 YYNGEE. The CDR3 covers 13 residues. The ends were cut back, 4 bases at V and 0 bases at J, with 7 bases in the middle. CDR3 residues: CASSFSMNTEAFF. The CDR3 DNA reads TGTGCCAGCAGCTTTAGTATGAACACTGAAGCTTTCTTT.

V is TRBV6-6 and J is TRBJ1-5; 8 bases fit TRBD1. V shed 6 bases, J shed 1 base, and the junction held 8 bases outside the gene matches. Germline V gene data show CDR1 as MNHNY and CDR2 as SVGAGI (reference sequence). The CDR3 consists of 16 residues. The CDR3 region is CASSSGQGGSNQPQHF. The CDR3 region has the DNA TGTGCCAGCAGCTCAGGACAGGGAGGAAGCAATCAGCCCCAGCATTTT.

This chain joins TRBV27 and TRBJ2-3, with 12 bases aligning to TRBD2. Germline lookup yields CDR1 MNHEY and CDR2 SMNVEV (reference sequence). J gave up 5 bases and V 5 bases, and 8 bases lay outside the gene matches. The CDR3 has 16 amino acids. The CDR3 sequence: CASSARLAGDLDTQYF. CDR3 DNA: TGTGCCAGCAGTGCGAGACTAGCGGGAGATTTAGATACGCAGTATTTT.

CDR3 amino acids: CASSNLAGVRNEQFF. Here the CDR3 DNA reads TGTGCCAGCAGCAATCTAGCTGGAGTTAGGAACGAGCAGTTCTTC. The genes are TRBV11-2 and TRBJ2-1, with D maybe TRBD2 (5 bases). The V end was cut by 5 bases, the J end by 10 bases, with 21 bases between. CDR3 length equals 15 residues. CDR1 and CDR2 (germline): SGHAT, FQNNGV. Supplemented by reference TRBV11-2 and TRBJ2-1, the full variable domain reads EAGVAQSPRYKIIEKRQSVAFWCNPISGHATLYWYQQILGQGPKLLIQFQNNGVVDDSQLPKDRFSAERLKGVDSTLKIQPAKLEDSAVYLCASSNLAGVRNEQFFGPGTRLTVL.

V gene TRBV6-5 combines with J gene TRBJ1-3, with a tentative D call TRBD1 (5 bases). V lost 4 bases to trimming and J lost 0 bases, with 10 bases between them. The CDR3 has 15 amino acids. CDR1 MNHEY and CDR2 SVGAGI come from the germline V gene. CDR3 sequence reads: CASSFDRDSGNTIYF. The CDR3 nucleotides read TGTGCCAGCAGTTTCGACAGAGACTCTGGAAACACCATATATTTT.